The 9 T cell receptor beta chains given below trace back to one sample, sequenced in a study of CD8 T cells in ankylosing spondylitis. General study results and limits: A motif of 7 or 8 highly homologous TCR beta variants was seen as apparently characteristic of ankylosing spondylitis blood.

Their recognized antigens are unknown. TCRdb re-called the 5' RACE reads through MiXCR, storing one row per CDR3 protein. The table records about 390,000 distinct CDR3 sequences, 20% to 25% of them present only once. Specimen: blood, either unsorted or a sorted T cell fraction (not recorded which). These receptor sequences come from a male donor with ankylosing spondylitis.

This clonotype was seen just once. The CDR3 loop is CASSLQAGRTGELFF. In nucleotides, the CDR3 is TGTGCCAGCAGCCTCCAGGCAGGGAGAACCGGGGAGCTGTTTTTT. The V gene is TRBV9, the J gene TRBJ2-2; D might be TRBD1 or TRBD2, each matching 5 bases. The CDR3 totals 15 residues. Looked up from germline, CDR1 is SGDLS and CDR2 is YYNGEE. Trimming cost V 4 bases and J 5 bases, with 15 bases left between them.

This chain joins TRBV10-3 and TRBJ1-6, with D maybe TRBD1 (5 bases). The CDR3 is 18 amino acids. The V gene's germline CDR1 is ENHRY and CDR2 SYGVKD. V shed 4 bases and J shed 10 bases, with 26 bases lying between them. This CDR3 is CAISATPPEGSGKSPLHF. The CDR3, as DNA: TGTGCCATCAGTGCCACTCCACCAGAGGGGTCAGGGAAATCACCCCTCCACTTT.

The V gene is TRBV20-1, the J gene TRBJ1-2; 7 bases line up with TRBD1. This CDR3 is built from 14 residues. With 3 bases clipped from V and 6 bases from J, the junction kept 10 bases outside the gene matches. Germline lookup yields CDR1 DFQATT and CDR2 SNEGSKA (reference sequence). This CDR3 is CSASPHRGSDGYTF. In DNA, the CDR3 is TGCAGTGCTAGCCCTCACAGGGGAAGTGATGGCTACACCTTC.

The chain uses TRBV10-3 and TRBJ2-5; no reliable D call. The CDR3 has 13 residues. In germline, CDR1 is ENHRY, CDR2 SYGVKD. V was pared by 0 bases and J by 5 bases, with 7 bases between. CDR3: CAISESGYETQYF. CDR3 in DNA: TGTGCCATCAGTGAGTCGGGGTATGAGACCCAGTACTTC.

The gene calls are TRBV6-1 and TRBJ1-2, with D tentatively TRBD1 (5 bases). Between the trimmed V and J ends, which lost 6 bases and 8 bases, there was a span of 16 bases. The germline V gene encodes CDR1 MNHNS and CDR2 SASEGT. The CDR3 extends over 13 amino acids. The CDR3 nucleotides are TGTGCCAGCAGCCCGCCAGGGATCGGAGGCTACACCTTC. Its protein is CASSPPGIGGYTF.

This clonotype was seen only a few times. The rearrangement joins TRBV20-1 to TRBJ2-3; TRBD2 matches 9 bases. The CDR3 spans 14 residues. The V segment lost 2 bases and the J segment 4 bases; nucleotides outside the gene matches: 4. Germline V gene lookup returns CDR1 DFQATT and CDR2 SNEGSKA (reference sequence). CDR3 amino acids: CSARKVAGADTQYF. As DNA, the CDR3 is TGCAGTGCTAGAAAAGTAGCGGGAGCAGATACGCAGTATTTT.

Here the CDR3 DNA reads TGTGCCAGGAGCCAACTGGTCCTTGGCTACAATGAGCAGTTCTTC. Residues: CARSQLVLGYNEQFF. The rearrangement links TRBV5-7 to TRBJ2-1; D gene ambiguous. TRBV5-7 is identified as an open reading frame with a role that is uncertain. V was cut by 8 bases and J by 3 bases, with 18 bases left in between. The CDR3 sequence is 15 residues long.

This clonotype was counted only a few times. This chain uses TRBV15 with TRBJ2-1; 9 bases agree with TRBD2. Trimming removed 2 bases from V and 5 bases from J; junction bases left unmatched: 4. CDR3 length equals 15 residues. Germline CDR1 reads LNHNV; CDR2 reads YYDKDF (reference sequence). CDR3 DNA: TGTGCCACCAGCAGACCCTGGACTAGCGACAATGAGCAGTTCTTC. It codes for CATSRPWTSDNEQFF. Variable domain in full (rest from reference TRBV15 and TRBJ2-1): DAMVIQNPRYQVTQFGKPVTLSCSQTLNHNVMYWYQQKSSQAPKLLFHYYDKDFNNEADTPDNFQSRRPNTSFCFLDIRSPGLGDTAMYLCATSRPWTSDNEQFFGPGTRLTVL.

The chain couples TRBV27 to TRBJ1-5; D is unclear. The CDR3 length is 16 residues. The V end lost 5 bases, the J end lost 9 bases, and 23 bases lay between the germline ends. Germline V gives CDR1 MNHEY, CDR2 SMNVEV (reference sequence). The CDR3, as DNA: TGTGCCAGCAGTCCAATAGCGACGGTAGGTGGGAGGCCCCAGCATTTT. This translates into CASSPIATVGGRPQHF.